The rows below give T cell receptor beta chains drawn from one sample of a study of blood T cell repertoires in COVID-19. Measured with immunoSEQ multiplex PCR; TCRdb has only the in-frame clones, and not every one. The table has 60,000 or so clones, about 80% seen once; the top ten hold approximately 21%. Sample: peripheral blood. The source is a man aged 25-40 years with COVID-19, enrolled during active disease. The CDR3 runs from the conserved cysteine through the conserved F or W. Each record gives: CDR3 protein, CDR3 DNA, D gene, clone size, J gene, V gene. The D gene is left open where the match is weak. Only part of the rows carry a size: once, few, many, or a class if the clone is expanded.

CDR3 protein: CASSHAGIQETQYF; CDR3 DNA: TGTGCCAGCAGCCACGCGGGAATACAAGAGACCCAGTACTTC; D gene: -; clone size: -; J gene: TRBJ2-5; V gene: TRBV3-1/TRBV3-2
CDR3 protein: CASSGSGLAGGFNEQFF; CDR3 DNA: TGCGCCAGCAGCGGTTCGGGACTAGCGGGGGGGTTCAATGAGCAGTTCTTC; D gene: TRBD2; clone size: -; J gene: TRBJ2-1; V gene: TRBV5-1
CDR3 protein: CASSNSDRGNVRNGYTF; CDR3 DNA: TGTGCCAGTAGTAACTCGGACAGGGGGAACGTGCGGAATGGCTACACCTTC; D gene: TRBD1; clone size: -; J gene: TRBJ1-2; V gene: TRBV19
CDR3 protein: CASSRTGADSPLHF; CDR3 DNA: TGTGCCAGCAGCCGGACAGGGGCCGATTCACCCCTCCACTTT; D gene: TRBD1; clone size: -; J gene: TRBJ1-6; V gene: TRBV7-9
CDR3 protein: CSVDRGDGEKLFF; CDR3 DNA: TGCAGCGTTGACAGGGGCGATGGTGAAAAACTGTTTTTT; D gene: -; clone size: -; J gene: TRBJ1-4; V gene: TRBV29-1
CDR3 protein: CATLPTGLAGVLYTTDTQYF; CDR3 DNA: TGTGCCACCCTACCAACGGGACTAGCGGGAGTTTTATATACCACAGATACGCAGTATTTT; D gene: TRBD2; clone size: -; J gene: TRBJ2-3; V gene: TRBV2
CDR3 protein: CASSGREFGGLYGYTF; CDR3 DNA: TGTGCCAGCAGTGGACGAGAGTTCGGGGGACTCTATGGCTACACCTTC; D gene: -; clone size: -; J gene: TRBJ1-2; V gene: TRBV2
CDR3 protein: CASSHSSGPGYGYTF; CDR3 DNA: TGCGCCAGCAGCCACTCCTCAGGGCCCGGATATGGCTACACCTTC; D gene: -; clone size: -; J gene: TRBJ1-2; V gene: TRBV4-3
CDR3 protein: CASSFSGDTGELFF; CDR3 DNA: TGTGCCAGCAGCTTTAGCGGGGACACCGGGGAGCTGTTTTTT; D gene: TRBD2; clone size: -; J gene: TRBJ2-2; V gene: TRBV7-3
CDR3 protein: CASSGGNWNYEQYF; CDR3 DNA: TGTGCCAGCAGTGGGGGGAACTGGAACTACGAGCAGTACTTC; D gene: -; clone size: -; J gene: TRBJ2-7; V gene: TRBV6-6
CDR3 protein: CASSLAGQGFSGNTIYF; CDR3 DNA: TGTGCCAGCAGCTTAGCGGGACAGGGCTTCTCTGGAAACACCATATATTTT; D gene: TRBD1; clone size: -; J gene: TRBJ1-3; V gene: TRBV7-9
CDR3 protein: CASSLGDRAYSPLHF; CDR3 DNA: TGTGCCAGCAGCTTAGGGGACAGGGCGTATTCACCCCTCCACTTT; D gene: TRBD1; clone size: few; J gene: TRBJ1-6; V gene: TRBV7-6
CDR3 protein: CASTKLGGELFF; CDR3 DNA: TGTGCCAGCACAAAACTTGGCGGGGAGCTGTTTTTT; D gene: -; clone size: medium-sized; J gene: TRBJ2-2; V gene: TRBV6-5
CDR3 protein: CASSLRTGGREKLFF; CDR3 DNA: TGTGCCAGCAGCTTAAGGACAGGGGGCCGTGAAAAACTGTTTTTT; D gene: TRBD1; clone size: -; J gene: TRBJ1-4; V gene: TRBV7-9
CDR3 protein: CASSDRQGQLADTQYF; CDR3 DNA: TGTGCCAGCAGCGACCGACAGGGTCAATTGGCAGATACGCAGTATTTT; D gene: TRBD1; clone size: -; J gene: TRBJ2-3; V gene: TRBV11-3
CDR3 protein: CASSRTDNEQFF; CDR3 DNA: TGTGCCAGCAGTCGTACTGACAATGAGCAGTTCTTC; D gene: -; clone size: once; J gene: TRBJ2-1; V gene: TRBV11-3
CDR3 protein: CASSLAGVNYEQYF; CDR3 DNA: TGCGCCAGCAGCTTGGCCGGGGTCAACTACGAGCAGTACTTC; D gene: -; clone size: few; J gene: TRBJ2-7; V gene: TRBV5-1
CDR3 protein: CASSIRTDRAWRYGYTF; CDR3 DNA: TGTGCCAGTAGTATACGGACCGACAGGGCATGGAGGTATGGCTACACCTTC; D gene: TRBD1; clone size: -; J gene: TRBJ1-2; V gene: TRBV19